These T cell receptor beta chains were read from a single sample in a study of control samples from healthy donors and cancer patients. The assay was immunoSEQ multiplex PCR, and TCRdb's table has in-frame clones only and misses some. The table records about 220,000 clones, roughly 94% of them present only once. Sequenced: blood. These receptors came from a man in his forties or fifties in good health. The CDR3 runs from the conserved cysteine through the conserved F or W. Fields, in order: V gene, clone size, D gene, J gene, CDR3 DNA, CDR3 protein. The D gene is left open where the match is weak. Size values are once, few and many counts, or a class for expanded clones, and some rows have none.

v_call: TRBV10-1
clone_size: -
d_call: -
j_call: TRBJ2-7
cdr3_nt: TGCGCCAGCAGTGAGTCGGGGCGGGAGCAGTACTTC
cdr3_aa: CASSESGREQYF

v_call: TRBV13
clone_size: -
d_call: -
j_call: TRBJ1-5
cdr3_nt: TGTGCCAGCAGCGGCGGAGCGACGCAGCCCCAGCATTTT
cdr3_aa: CASSGGATQPQHF

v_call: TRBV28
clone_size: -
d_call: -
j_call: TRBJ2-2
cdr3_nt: TGTGCCAGCAGAGTGGGCGGGAACACCGGGGAGCTGTTTTTT
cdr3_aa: CASRVGGNTGELFF

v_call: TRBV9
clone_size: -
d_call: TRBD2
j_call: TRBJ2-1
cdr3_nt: TGTGCCAGCAGCGTAGGCCGCGGGGGGCCTACCAATGAGCAGTTCTTC
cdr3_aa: CASSVGRGGPTNEQFF

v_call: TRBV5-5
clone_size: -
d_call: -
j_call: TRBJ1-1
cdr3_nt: TGTGCCAGCAGCTTTGGGTGGGGCACTGAAGCTTTCTTT
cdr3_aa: CASSFGWGTEAFF

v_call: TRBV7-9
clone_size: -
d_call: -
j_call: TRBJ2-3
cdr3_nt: TGTGCCAGCAGCTTTGGGATCTCCACAGATACGCAGTATTTT
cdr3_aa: CASSFGISTDTQYF

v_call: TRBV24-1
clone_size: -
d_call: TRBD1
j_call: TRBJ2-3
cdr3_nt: TGTGCCACCAGTGAGGCGGGACAGGGTGGCGATACGCAGTATTTT
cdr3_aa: CATSEAGQGGDTQYF

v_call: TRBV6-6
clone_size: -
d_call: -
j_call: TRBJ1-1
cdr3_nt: TGTGCCAGCAGTTACTCGGGTACGGCAACTGAAGCTTTCTTT
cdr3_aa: CASSYSGTATEAFF

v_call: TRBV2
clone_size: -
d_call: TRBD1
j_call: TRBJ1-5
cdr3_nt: TGTGCCAGCAGTGGACAGGGCATGGATCAGCCCCAGCATTTT
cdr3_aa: CASSGQGMDQPQHF

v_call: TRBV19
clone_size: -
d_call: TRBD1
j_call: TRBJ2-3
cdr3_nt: TGTGCCAGTAGCCCGAAGGGACAGGGGACGCAGTATTTT
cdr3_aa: CASSPKGQGTQYF

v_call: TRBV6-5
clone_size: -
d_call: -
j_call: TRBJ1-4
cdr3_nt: TGTGCCAGCAAGGGGTGGGGGAGTAATGAAAAACTGTTTTTT
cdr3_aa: CASKGWGSNEKLFF

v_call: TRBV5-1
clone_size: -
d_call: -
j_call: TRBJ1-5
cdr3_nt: TGCGCCAGCAGCTTGGAGGGGAGCGAAGGCAATCAGCCCCAGCATTTT
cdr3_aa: CASSLEGSEGNQPQHF

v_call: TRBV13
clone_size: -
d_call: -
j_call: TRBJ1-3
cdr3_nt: TGTGCCAGCAGCCAAAGGCAGGCGTTCCCCGGAAACACCATATATTTT
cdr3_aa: CASSQRQAFPGNTIYF

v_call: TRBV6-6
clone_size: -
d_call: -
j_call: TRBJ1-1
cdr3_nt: TGTGCCAGCAGCGACGTTCCGGGTCGTAAAAACACTGAAGCTTTCTTT
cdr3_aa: CASSDVPGRKNTEAFF

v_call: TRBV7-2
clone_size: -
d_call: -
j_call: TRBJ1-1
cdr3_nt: TGTGCCAGCAGCTTGGCATCCGGAGAGAACACTGAAGCTTTCTTT
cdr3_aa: CASSLASGENTEAFF

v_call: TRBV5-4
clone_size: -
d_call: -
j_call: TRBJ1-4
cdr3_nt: TGTGCCAGCAGCTTGGCTCAGGCGGCTGGGAATGAAAAACTGTTTTTT
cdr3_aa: CASSLAQAAGNEKLFF

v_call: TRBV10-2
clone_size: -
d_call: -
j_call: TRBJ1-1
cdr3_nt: TGCGCCAGCTGCAGGGGAGCAATGAACACTGAAGCTTTCTTT
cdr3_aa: CASCRGAMNTEAFF

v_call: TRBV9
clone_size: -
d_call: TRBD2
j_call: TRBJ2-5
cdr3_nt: TGTGCCAGCAGCGTAGCTTTACTAGCGGGGAGGGAGACCCAGTACTTC
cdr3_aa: CASSVALLAGRETQYF

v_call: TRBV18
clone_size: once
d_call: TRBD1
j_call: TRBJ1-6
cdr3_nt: TGTGCCAGCTCACCCACTCAGGGGGATTCACCCCTCCACTTT
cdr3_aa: CASSPTQGDSPLHF

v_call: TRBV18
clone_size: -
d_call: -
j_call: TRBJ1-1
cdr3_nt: TGTGCCAGCTCACCACCGGCCAGTTTGAACACTGAAGCTTTCTTT
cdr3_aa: CASSPPASLNTEAFF

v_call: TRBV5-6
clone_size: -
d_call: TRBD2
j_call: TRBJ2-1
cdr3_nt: TGTGCCAGCAGCGCAACTAGCGGGGGTCCGAATGAGCAGTTCTTC
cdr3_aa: CASSATSGGPNEQFF

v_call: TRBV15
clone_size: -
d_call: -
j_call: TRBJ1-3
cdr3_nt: TGTGCCACCAGCAGAGTCGGGCTTGGAGGAAACACCATATATTTT
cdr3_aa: CATSRVGLGGNTIYF

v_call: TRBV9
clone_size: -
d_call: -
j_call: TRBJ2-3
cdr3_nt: TGTGCCAGCAGCGTAAGCGGGAGCACAGATACGCAGTATTTT
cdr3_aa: CASSVSGSTDTQYF

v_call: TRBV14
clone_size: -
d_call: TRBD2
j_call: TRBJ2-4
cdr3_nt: TGTGCCAGCAGCCAAACGGGACTAGCGGCCAAAAACATTCAGTACTTC
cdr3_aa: CASSQTGLAAKNIQYF

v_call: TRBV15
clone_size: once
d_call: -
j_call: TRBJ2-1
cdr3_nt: TGTGCCACCAGCAGAGGGGGGATAGGAGCCTCAGGGGAGCAGTTCTTC
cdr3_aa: CATSRGGIGASGEQFF

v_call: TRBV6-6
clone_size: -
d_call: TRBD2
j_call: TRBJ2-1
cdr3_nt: TGTGCCAGCAGTTACCAACTAGCGGGGGATAGTGAGCAGTTCTTC
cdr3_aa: CASSYQLAGDSEQFF

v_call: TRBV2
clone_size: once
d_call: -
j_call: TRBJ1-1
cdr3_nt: TGTGCCAGCAGGGAACAGGGCGAAAGGACTGAAGCTTTCTTT
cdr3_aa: CASREQGERTEAFF

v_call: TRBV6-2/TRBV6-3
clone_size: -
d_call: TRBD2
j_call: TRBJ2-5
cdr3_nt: TGTGCCAGCAGCCGCGGGGGAGTCCAAGAGACCCAGTACTTC
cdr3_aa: CASSRGGVQETQYF

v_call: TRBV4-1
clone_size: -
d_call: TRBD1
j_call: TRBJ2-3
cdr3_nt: TGCGCCAGCAGCCAAGCCCGGGGACAGAGCACAGATACGCAGTGTTTT
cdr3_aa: CASSQARGQSTDTQCF

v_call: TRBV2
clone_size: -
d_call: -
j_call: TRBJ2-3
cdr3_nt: TGTGCCAGCAGTGACTCGGGATTTGATACGCAGTATTTT
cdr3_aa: CASSDSGFDTQYF

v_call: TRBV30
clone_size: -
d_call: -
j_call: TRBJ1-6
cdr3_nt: TGTGCCTGGAGTGTACAAGGGTCCCTCCACTTT
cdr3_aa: CAWSVQGSLHF

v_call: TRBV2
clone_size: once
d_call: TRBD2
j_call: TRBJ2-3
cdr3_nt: TGTGCCAGCACCATGCGGGGGGGCGGCTCAGATACGCAGTATTTT
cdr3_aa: CASTMRGGGSDTQYF

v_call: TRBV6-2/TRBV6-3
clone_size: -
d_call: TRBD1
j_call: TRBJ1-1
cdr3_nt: TGTGCCAGCAGTTACCAGACAGGGTTCGCTGAAGCTTTCTTT
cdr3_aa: CASSYQTGFAEAFF

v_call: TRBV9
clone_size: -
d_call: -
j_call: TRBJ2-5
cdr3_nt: TGTGCCAGCAGCGTAGAGGGACGCACCCAAGAGACCCAGTACTTC
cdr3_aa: CASSVEGRTQETQYF

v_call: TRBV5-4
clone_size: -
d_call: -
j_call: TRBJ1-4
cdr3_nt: TGTGCCAGCAGCCGGAGGGACGGAAGTAATGAAAAACTGTTTTTT
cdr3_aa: CASSRRDGSNEKLFF

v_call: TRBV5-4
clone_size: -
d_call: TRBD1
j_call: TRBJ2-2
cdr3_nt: TGTGCCAGCAGCTTGTACACAGGGGGAAGGAACACCGGGGAGCTGTTTTTT
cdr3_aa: CASSLYTGGRNTGELFF

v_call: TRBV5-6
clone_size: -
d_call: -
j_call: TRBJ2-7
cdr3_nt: TGTGCCAGCAGCTTTTGGCTAGCCGTCGAGCAGTACTTC
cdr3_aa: CASSFWLAVEQYF

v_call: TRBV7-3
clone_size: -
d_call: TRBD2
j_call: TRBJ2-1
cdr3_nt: TGTGCCAGCAGCTCCGGACTAGCGGGGGGCCGGGATGAGCAGTTCTTC
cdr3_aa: CASSSGLAGGRDEQFF

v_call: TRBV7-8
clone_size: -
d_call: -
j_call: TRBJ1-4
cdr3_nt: TGTGCCAGCAGCTTTCTCCGACAGGAGACACCAACTAATGAAAAACTGTTTTTT
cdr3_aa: CASSFLRQETPTNEKLFF

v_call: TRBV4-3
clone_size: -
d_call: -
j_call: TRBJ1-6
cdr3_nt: TGCGCCAGCAGCCAATCCTCCCCGGGGGGTAATTCACCCCTCCACTTT
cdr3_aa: CASSQSSPGGNSPLHF

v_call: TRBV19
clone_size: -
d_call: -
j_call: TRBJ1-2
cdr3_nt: TGTGCCAGTAGTATCGAGGGGGGGCCAAGGAGCGGCTACACCTTC
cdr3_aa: CASSIEGGPRSGYTF

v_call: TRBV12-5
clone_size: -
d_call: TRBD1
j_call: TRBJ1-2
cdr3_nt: TGTGCTAGTGGTTTGGAGGACAGGGAGTACACCTTC
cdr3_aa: CASGLEDREYTF

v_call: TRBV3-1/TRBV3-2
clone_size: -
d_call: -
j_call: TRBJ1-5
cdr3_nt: TGTGCCAGCAGCCCCCGCCGAGGGCTGTCCCAGCATTTT
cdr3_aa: CASSPRRGLSQHF